The 22 T cell receptor beta chains reported below all come from one sample, sequenced in a study of response to subunit inactivated influenza vaccine. TCRdb re-analysed the RT-PCR reads in MiXCR, keeping a single row per CDR3 protein. Of around 580,000 distinct CDR3 sequences listed, roughly 10% are singletons. The starting material was PBMCs from blood, obtained on the day of vaccination. These receptors originate from a man in his fifties who received an inactivated influenza vaccine.

This clonotype was seen many times. The chain uses TRBV15 and TRBJ2-5, with 11 bases matching TRBD2. In germline, CDR1 is LNHNV, CDR2 YYDKDF (reference sequence). The junction had 7 bases not matched to a gene; V was cut back by 5 bases and J by 2 bases. The CDR3 runs to 16 residues. CDR3 sequence: CATSSRLAGPQETQYF. The CDR3 nucleotides are TGTGCCACCAGCTCCCGACTAGCGGGGCCACAAGAGACCCAGTACTTC.

There are many counts of this clonotype. The V gene is TRBV4-3, the J gene TRBJ2-1; D unclear. The CDR3 loop spans 15 amino acids. V lost 1 base to trimming and J lost 8 bases, with 15 bases between them. CDR1 LGHNA and CDR2 YSLEER come from the germline V gene. CDR3 nucleotides: TGCGCCAGCAGCCAAGGAGTATGGTCGAGCGATGAGCAGTTCTTC. This codes for CASSQGVWSSDEQFF.

In its sample, this clonotype was seen many times. The rearrangement uses TRBV12-3 or TRBV12-4 and TRBJ2-2; 12 bases are shared with TRBD2. The CDR3 loop spans 16 amino acids. The V gene end was trimmed by 4 bases and the J gene end by 1 base; junction bases not matched to a gene: 1. The CDR3 bases are TGTGCCAGCAGTTCTAGCGGGAGGGGGAACACCGGGGAGCTGTTTTTT. Encoded protein: CASSSSGRGNTGELFF.

This clonotype was picked up many times. The CDR3 nucleotides read TGTGCCACCAGTGATTTGCATCAGGAGACCCAGTACTTC. Its protein product is CATSDLHQETQYF. The chain uses TRBV24-1 and TRBJ2-5; D is uncertain. Trimming took off 0 bases at V and 5 bases at J, with 6 bases between the two ends. CDR1 and CDR2 (germline): KGHDR, SFDVKD. The CDR3 runs 13 residues.

This rearrangement joins TRBV12-3 or TRBV12-4 to TRBJ2-1, with 7 bases lining up with TRBD2. The V and J ends lost 3 bases and 6 bases, in that order; junction bases with no gene match: 8. The CDR3 consists of 15 residues. The CDR3 loop is CASSFRDYRSNEQFF. DNA for the CDR3: TGTGCCAGCAGTTTCCGGGACTACCGATCCAATGAGCAGTTCTTC.

In its sample, this clonotype was seen a few times. The rearrangement joins TRBV7-2 to TRBJ2-7, with D perhaps given as TRBD1 or TRBD2 (5 bases each). The CDR3 contains 14 residues. Trimming removed 5 bases from V and 5 bases from J, with 16 bases in between. Per the germline V gene, CDR1 is SGHTA and CDR2 is FQGNSA. CDR3 region: CASSPRDGRNEQYF. The CDR3 nucleotides read TGTGCCAGCAGCCCTCGGGACGGTCGAAACGAGCAGTACTTC.

CDR3 sequence (DNA): TGTGCCAGCAGCCCATATCTAAATCAGCCCCAGCATTTT. It encodes CASSPYLNQPQHF. The gene calls are TRBV6-1 and TRBJ1-5; D not certain. V was trimmed by 6 bases and J by 4 bases, leaving 10 bases between them. Germline CDR1 and CDR2: MNHNS and SASEGT. The CDR3 covers 13 residues.

With respect to this clonotype: A junction end diverges from the germline sequence, so it may reflect a read error. The chain recombines TRBV7-2 with TRBJ2-3; D remains ambiguous. This CDR3 has 14 amino acids. Looked up from germline, CDR1 is SGHTA and CDR2 is FQGNSA. The CDR3 bases are TGTGCCAGCAGCGTAGCCTATACCACAGATACGCAGTATTTT. This gives the protein CASSVAYTTDTQYF. The variable domain in full, with the rest retrieved from reference TRBV7-2 and TRBJ2-3, is GAGVSQSPSNKVTEKGKDVELRCDPISGHTALYWYRQSLGQGLEFLIYFQGNSAPDKSGLPSDRFSAERTGGSVSTLTIQRTQQEDSAVYLCASSVAYTTDTQYFGPGTRLTVL.

This clonotype was recorded a few times. V gene TRBV7-9 combines with J gene TRBJ2-7; D is undetermined. CDR3 size: 12 residues. Germline values: CDR1 SEHNR, CDR2 FQNEAQ (reference sequence). The V end lost 1 base, the J end lost 7 bases, and 8 bases lay between the germline ends. CDR3: CASSLGRLEQYF. The CDR3, as DNA: TGTGCCAGCAGCTTAGGGCGGCTAGAGCAGTACTTC.

This clonotype was detected only a few times. The genes are TRBV15 and TRBJ2-1; weak D call: TRBD2 (5 bases). The CDR3 loop spans 15 amino acids. Germline V lookup: CDR1 LNHNV, CDR2 YYDKDF (reference sequence). V lost 0 bases and J lost 5, with 11 bases in between. CDR3 loop: CATSRDQTRNNEQFF. CDR3 in DNA: TGTGCCACCAGCAGAGACCAAACTAGAAACAATGAGCAGTTCTTC.

This clonotype turned up a few times. V usage is TRBV10-1 and J usage is TRBJ2-5; TRBD2 matches at 8 bases. The CDR3 has 15 residues. J lost 2 bases, V lost 8 bases, and 10 bases had no gene match. CDR1 and CDR2 (germline): WNHNN, SYGVQD (reference sequence). The chain's CDR3 is CASSDPLAVQETQYF. The CDR3, as DNA: TGCGCCAGCTCCGATCCACTAGCGGTTCAAGAGACCCAGTACTTC.

This clonotype was seen a few times. This chain uses TRBV6-1 with TRBJ2-1; 12 bases agree with TRBD2. CDR3 length: 15 residues. V was pared by 5 bases and J by 7 bases, with 6 bases of the junction left unmatched. Per the germline V gene, CDR1 is MNHNS and CDR2 is SASEGT. The CDR3 protein is CASSPSGGAGNEQFF. The CDR3 region has the DNA TGTGCCAGCAGTCCTAGCGGGGGGGCAGGTAATGAGCAGTTCTTC.

This clonotype was observed a few times. In nucleotides, the CDR3 is TGTGCCAGCAGTGGGACAGGGGTAGTCTCCTACGAGCAGTACTTC. Encoded protein: CASSGTGVVSYEQYF. The gene calls are TRBV2 and TRBJ2-7; TRBD1 matches at 9 bases. Per germline, CDR1 SNHLY and CDR2 FYNNEI. The J segment lost 0 bases and the V segment lost 4 bases, leaving 4 bases of the junction unmatched. The CDR3 spans 15 residues.

This clonotype was seen ten or more times. The V and J genes are TRBV28 and TRBJ2-7; possibly TRBD2 for D (5 bases). With 4 bases removed from V and 2 bases from J, the gap between germline ends came to 12 bases. The CDR3 loop spans 14 amino acids. CDR1 MDHEN and CDR2 SYDVKM come from the germline V gene. This chain's CDR3 is CASSYSGKAYEQYF. Here the CDR3 DNA reads TGTGCCAGCAGTTATTCCGGGAAAGCCTACGAGCAGTACTTC.

This clonotype was picked up many times. The chain couples TRBV29-1 to TRBJ2-7; 8 bases fit TRBD2. V dropped 5 bases and J dropped 5; count of bases not matched to a gene: 8. Germline loops: CDR1 SQVTM, CDR2 ANQGSEA. The CDR3 has 13 residues. The CDR3 DNA is TGCAGCGTTAGAACTAGCGGAACAAACGAGCAGTACTTC. This translates into CSVRTSGTNEQYF.

About this clonotype: This may be a read error, as it is one base from a much larger clone. The rearrangement links TRBV7-6 to TRBJ2-3; D gene unclear. Germline-derived CDR1 and CDR2 are SGHVS and FNYEAQ. This CDR3 region has 13 residues. CDR3 nucleotides: TGTGCCAGCATCTTAATAAGGGCGGATACGCAGTATTTT. Protein product: CASILIRADTQYF.

This clonotype has just a few counts. The genes are TRBV5-6 and TRBJ1-5, with D tentatively TRBD1 (5 bases). CDR3 length: 14 residues. Germline assignment: CDR1 SGHDT and CDR2 YYEEEE. Trimming cost V 4 bases and J 2 bases, with 10 bases left between them. The CDR3 is CASSRRGGNQPQHF. The DNA for the CDR3 is TGTGCCAGCAGCCGGAGGGGCGGCAATCAGCCCCAGCATTTT.

As to this clonotype: A much larger clone is a single base away; this may be a read error. The CDR3 sequence is CAGSQVGRGRETQYF. The CDR3 DNA follows: TGCGCCGGCAGCCAAGTGGGCAGGGGGCGTGAGACCCAGTACTTC. The chain is built from TRBV4-1 and TRBJ2-5; 8 nucleotides match TRBD1. From germline, CDR1 is MGHRA and CDR2 YSYEKL. The CDR3 is made up of 15 amino acids.

The DNA for the CDR3 is TGTGCCAGCTCACCAGGGGGTTGGGGAACTGAAGCTTTCTTT. Encoded protein: CASSPGGWGTEAFF. The V call is TRBV18, the J call TRBJ1-1, with a possible D match to TRBD1 (5 bases). The CDR3 spans 14 residues. With 2 bases removed from V and 5 bases from J, the gap between germline ends came to 12 bases. In germline, CDR1 is KGHSH, CDR2 LQKENI. The variable domain in full, with the rest retrieved from reference TRBV18 and TRBJ1-1, is NAGVMQNPRHLVRRRGQEARLRCSPMKGHSHVYWYRQLPEEGLKFMVYLQKENIIDESGMPKERFSAEFPKEGPSILRIQQVVRGDSAAYFCASSPGGWGTEAFFGQGTRLTVV.

This clonotype was recorded at least ten times. This chain uses TRBV7-8 with TRBJ2-3; the match to TRBD2 covers 9 bases. Trimming at V came to 5 bases and at J to 2 bases, leaving 5 bases not matched to a gene. The germline gives CDR1 SGHVS, CDR2 FQNEAQ. There are 15 residues in the CDR3. The CDR3 DNA reads TGTGCCAGCAGCCCCCGGACTAGCGCCACAGATACGCAGTATTTT. Protein: CASSPRTSATDTQYF.

The rearrangement joins TRBV5-5 to TRBJ2-3; perhaps TRBD2 as D (5 bases). Germline V gene lookup returns CDR1 SGHKS and CDR2 YYEKEE (reference sequence). The CDR3 extends over 13 amino acids. The ends were cut back, 1 base at V and 3 bases at J, with 6 bases in the middle. As DNA, the CDR3 is TGTGCCAGCAGCTTGTGGGAGACAGATACGCAGTATTTT. Residues: CASSLWETDTQYF. Based on the CDR3 plus reference TRBV5-5 and TRBJ2-3, the full variable domain is DAGVTQSPTHLIKTRGQQVTLRCSPISGHKSVSWYQQVLGQGPQFIFQYYEKEERGRGNFPDRFSARQFPNYSSELNVNALLLGDSALYLCASSLWETDTQYFGPGTRLTVL.

The chain employs TRBV11-3 and TRBJ2-1; D is unresolved. V lost 7 bases and J lost 2, with 9 bases in between. The CDR3 runs 13 residues. Germline V CDR1 and CDR2: SGHNT, YENEEA. CDR3 protein: CASTLGTYNEQFF. The CDR3 nucleotides are TGTGCCAGCACCCTCGGAACCTACAATGAGCAGTTCTTC.